One sample yielded the 17 T cell receptor beta chains listed below, sequenced in a study of T cells after yellow fever vaccination. MiXCR, applied by TCRdb to the 5' RACE reads, yields one record per CDR3 protein. The repertoire consists of tens of thousands of distinct CDR3 sequences, with 7.4% occurring once and the leading ten covering about 40%. Specimen: CD8+ T cells sorted from PBMCs, collected 15 days after the yellow fever booster vaccination. All receptors come from a man aged 25 to 40 who received the YFV17D yellow fever vaccine.

The genes are TRBV18 and TRBJ2-1; 8 bases agree with TRBD2. The CDR3 has 16 residues. Germline CDR1 KGHSH, CDR2 LQKENI. The trim removed 3 bases at V and 4 bases at J, leaving 8 bases unmatched. Written as DNA, the CDR3 is TGTGCCAGCTCACCTAGTAGCGGGATAGTTTACAATGAGCAGTTCTTC. The encoded protein is CASSPSSGIVYNEQFF.

On this clonotype itself: Given a much more abundant clone one base away, this may be a read error. The gene calls are TRBV12-3 or TRBV12-4 and TRBJ1-1; D is unclear. Between the trimmed V and J ends, which lost 5 bases and 12 bases, there was a span of 19 bases. The CDR3 runs 13 residues. CDR3 sequence: CASSPTVGEFPFF. CDR3 coding DNA: TGTGCCAGCAGTCCCACAGTGGGCGAGTTTCCTTTCTTT.

This clonotype came up many times. The chain links TRBV7-9 to TRBJ2-5; D not certain. Per the germline V gene, CDR1 is SEHNR and CDR2 is FQNEAQ (reference sequence). The CDR3 has 16 amino acids. V was cut by 1 base and J by 1 base, with 13 bases left in between. The DNA of the CDR3 is TGTGCCAGCAGCTTAGAAGTGGGGAACCCCCAAGAGACCCAGTACTTC. This sequence encodes CASSLEVGNPQETQYF.

This clonotype came up many times. V and J are TRBV7-8 and TRBJ2-7; 10 bases are a match to TRBD2. The V gene's germline CDR1 is SGHVS and CDR2 FQNEAQ. V trimming: 0 bases; J trimming: 2 bases; junction bases outside the gene matches: 1. The length of the CDR3 is 15 residues. CDR3 region: CASSLALAGAYEQYF. The CDR3 coding sequence is TGTGCCAGCAGCTTAGCGCTAGCGGGAGCCTACGAGCAGTACTTC. Full variable domain (rest looked up from reference TRBV7-8 and TRBJ2-7): GAGVSQSPRYKVAKRGQDVALRCDPISGHVSLFWYQQALGQGPEFLTYFQNEAQLDKSGLPSDRFFAERPEGSVSTLKIQRTQQEDSAVYLCASSLALAGAYEQYFGPGTRLTVT.

This clonotype was seen at least ten times. DNA of the CDR3: TGTGCCAGCAGTCCCAGGGGACAGGTTAATGAAAAACTGTTTTTT. Its protein product is CASSPRGQVNEKLFF. V and J are TRBV28 and TRBJ1-4, with TRBD1 matching over 8 bases. Unmatched junction bases numbered 6, after V lost 5 bases and J lost 4 bases. CDR1 and CDR2 (germline): MDHEN, SYDVKM. CDR3 size: 15 residues.

This clonotype has at least ten counts. The CDR3 protein is CASSSGQGETGELFF. CDR3 coding DNA: TGTGCCAGCAGTTCGGGACAGGGTGAGACCGGGGAGCTGTTTTTT. J is TRBJ2-2 and V is TRBV6-2 or TRBV6-3, with 9 bases aligning to TRBD1. The V gene's germline CDR1 is MNHEY and CDR2 SVGEGT. J was trimmed by 5 bases and V by 4 bases; bases with no gene match: 5. The CDR3 spans 15 residues.

This clonotype was seen ten or more times. The chain carries TRBV10-2 and TRBJ2-5; D unclear. Germline V gene lookup returns CDR1 WSHSY and CDR2 SAAADI. The V gene lost 2 bases and the J gene lost 7 bases, with 5 bases spanning the gap. The CDR3 spans 11 residues. CDR3 protein: CASSEIGTQYF. In DNA, the CDR3 is TGCGCCAGCAGTGAGATAGGGACCCAGTACTTC.

In its sample, this clonotype was seen many times. The chain carries TRBV9 and TRBJ2-7; the match to TRBD2 covers 8 bases. With 3 bases clipped from V and 4 bases from J, the junction kept 6 bases outside the gene matches. Germline V gene sequence: CDR1 SGDLS, CDR2 YYNGEE. CDR3 length equals 14 residues. The CDR3 sequence: CASSAGLADYEQYF. The CDR3 DNA sequence: TGTGCCAGCAGCGCCGGACTAGCAGATTACGAGCAGTACTTC.

This clonotype was seen many times. V usage is TRBV2 and J usage is TRBJ2-7; D assignment may be TRBD1 or TRBD2 (7 bases each). This CDR3 comprises 14 residues. Germline assignment: CDR1 SNHLY and CDR2 FYNNEI. The V end lost 10 bases, the J end lost 1 base, and 17 bases lay between the germline ends. CDR3 nucleotides: TGTGCCACCAGGGGGGGAACATCGTCCTACGAGCAGTACTTC. The encoded protein is CATRGGTSSYEQYF.

Ten or more counts support this clonotype. The rearrangement links TRBV30 to TRBJ1-1; a possible D gene is TRBD1 (5 bases). Germline CDR1 GTSNPN, CDR2 SVGIG (reference sequence). The length of the CDR3 is 12 residues. CDR3 sequence (DNA): TGTGCTTTGTGGGGGGAGAACACTGAAGCTTTCTTT. Encoded protein: CALWGENTEAFF.

In its sample, this clonotype was seen many times. The chain combines TRBV5-6 with TRBJ2-7; 7 nucleotides match TRBD1. CDR3 length: 13 residues. Losses at the gene ends were 2 bases for V and 3 bases for J; bases not matched to a gene: 2. The germline V gene has CDR1 SGHDT and CDR2 YYEEEE. The CDR3: CASSLGTVYEQYF. The CDR3 nucleotides read TGTGCCAGCAGCTTAGGGACAGTCTACGAGCAGTACTTC.

This clonotype was recorded many times. The J gene is TRBJ1-5, the V gene TRBV27, with D maybe TRBD1 (5 bases). The CDR3 spans 13 residues. CDR1 and CDR2 from the germline V gene are MNHEY and SMNVEV (reference sequence). V gave up 5 bases and J gave up 4 bases, with 9 bases separating them. CDR3 loop: CASSQGFNQPQHF. The CDR3 DNA reads TGTGCCAGCAGTCAGGGTTTTAATCAGCCCCAGCATTTT.

This clonotype was observed at least ten times. The chain carries TRBV4-3 and TRBJ1-2, with D perhaps matching TRBD1 (5 bases). Per germline, CDR1 LGHNA and CDR2 YSLEER. Trimming removed 0 bases at V and 3 bases at J, with 11 bases between. CDR3 length: 15 amino acids. The DNA for the CDR3 is TGCGCCAGCAGCCAAGATTTGGCGGGGGACTATGGCTACACCTTC. This codes for CASSQDLAGDYGYTF.

This clonotype was detected ten times or more. V gene TRBV29-1 combines with J gene TRBJ2-7; D is tentatively TRBD1 or TRBD2 (6 bases each). From germline, CDR1 is SQVTM and CDR2 ANQGSEA. This CDR3 has 12 residues. The CDR3 sequence: CSAGQGDYEQYF. Written as DNA, the CDR3 is TGCAGTGCGGGACAAGGGGACTACGAGCAGTACTTC.

This clonotype was counted ten times or more. The chain is built from TRBV6-5 and TRBJ1-1, with no clear D. This CDR3 has 15 amino acids. CDR1 is MNHEY and CDR2 is SVGAGI in the germline V gene. Trimming cost V 0 bases and J 1 base, with 9 bases left between them. The CDR3 DNA sequence: TGTGCCAGCAGTTACTCGGGGTACCGGAACACTGAAGCTTTCTTT. As protein: CASSYSGYRNTEAFF.

The V gene is TRBV20-1, the J gene TRBJ2-1, with 7 bases aligning to TRBD2. The CDR3 runs to 14 residues. J lost 0 bases, V lost 4 bases, and 3 bases had no gene match. Germline CDR1 DFQATT, CDR2 SNEGSKA (reference sequence). The chain's CDR3 is CSATERDSYNEQFF. The CDR3 nucleotides read TGCAGTGCTACCGAGCGGGACTCCTACAATGAGCAGTTCTTC.

This clonotype was recorded at least ten times. This chain connects TRBV11-3 to TRBJ2-1; 11 positions agree with TRBD2. CDR3 length equals 15 residues. Germline loops: CDR1 SGHNT, CDR2 YENEEA. Trimming took 5 bases from V and 6 from J; bases not matched to a gene: 6. Here the CDR3 reads CASSPGTSGTNEQFF. The DNA for the CDR3 is TGTGCCAGCAGCCCTGGGACTAGCGGAACCAATGAGCAGTTCTTC. The whole variable domain, remainder taken from reference TRBV11-3 and TRBJ2-1, is EAGVVQSPRYKIIEKKQPVAFWCNPISGHNTLYWYLQNLGQGPELLIRYENEEAVDDSQLPKDRFSAERLKGVDSTLKIQPAELGDSAVYLCASSPGTSGTNEQFFGPGTRLTVL.